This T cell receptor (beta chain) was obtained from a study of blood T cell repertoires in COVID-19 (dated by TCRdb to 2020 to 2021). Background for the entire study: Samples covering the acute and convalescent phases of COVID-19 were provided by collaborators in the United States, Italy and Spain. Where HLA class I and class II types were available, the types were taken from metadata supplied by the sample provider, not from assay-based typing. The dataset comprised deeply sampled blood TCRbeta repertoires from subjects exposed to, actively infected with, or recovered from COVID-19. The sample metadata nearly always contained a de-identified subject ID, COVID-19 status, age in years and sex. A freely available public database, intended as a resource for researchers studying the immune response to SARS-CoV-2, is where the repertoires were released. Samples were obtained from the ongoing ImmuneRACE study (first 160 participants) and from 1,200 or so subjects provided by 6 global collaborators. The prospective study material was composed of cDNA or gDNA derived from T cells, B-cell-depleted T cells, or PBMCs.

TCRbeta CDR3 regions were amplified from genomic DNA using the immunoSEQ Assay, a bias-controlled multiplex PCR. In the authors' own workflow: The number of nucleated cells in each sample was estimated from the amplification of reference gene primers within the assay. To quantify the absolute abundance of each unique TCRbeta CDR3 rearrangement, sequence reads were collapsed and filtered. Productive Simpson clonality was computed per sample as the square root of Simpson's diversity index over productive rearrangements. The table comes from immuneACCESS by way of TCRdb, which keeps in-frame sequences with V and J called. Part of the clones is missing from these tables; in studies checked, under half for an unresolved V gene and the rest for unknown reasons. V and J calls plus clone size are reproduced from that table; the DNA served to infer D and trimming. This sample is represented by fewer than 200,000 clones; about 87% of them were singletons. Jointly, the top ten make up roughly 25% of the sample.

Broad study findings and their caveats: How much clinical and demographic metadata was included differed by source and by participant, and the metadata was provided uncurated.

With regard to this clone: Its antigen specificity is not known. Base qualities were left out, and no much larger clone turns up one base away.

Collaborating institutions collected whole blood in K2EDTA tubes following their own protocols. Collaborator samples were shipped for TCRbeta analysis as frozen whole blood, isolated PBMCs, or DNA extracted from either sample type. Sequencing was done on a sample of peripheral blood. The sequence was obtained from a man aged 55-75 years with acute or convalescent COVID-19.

The CDR3 protein is CASGLDRQGASTEAFF. The DNA sequence follows: TGTGCTAGTGGTTTGGATCGACAGGGGGCGAGCACTGAAGCTTTCTTT. The chain uses TRBV12-5 and TRBJ1-1; 10 of the junction bases match TRBD1. Sequences LGHNT (CDR1) and FRNRAP (CDR2) are obtained from the germline V gene. Trimming removed 1 base from V and 4 bases from J; the gene matches leave 6 bases unexplained. The CDR3 contains 16 residues, cysteine and phenylalanine counted. The DNA shown is the 48-base CDR3, in frame from base 1.